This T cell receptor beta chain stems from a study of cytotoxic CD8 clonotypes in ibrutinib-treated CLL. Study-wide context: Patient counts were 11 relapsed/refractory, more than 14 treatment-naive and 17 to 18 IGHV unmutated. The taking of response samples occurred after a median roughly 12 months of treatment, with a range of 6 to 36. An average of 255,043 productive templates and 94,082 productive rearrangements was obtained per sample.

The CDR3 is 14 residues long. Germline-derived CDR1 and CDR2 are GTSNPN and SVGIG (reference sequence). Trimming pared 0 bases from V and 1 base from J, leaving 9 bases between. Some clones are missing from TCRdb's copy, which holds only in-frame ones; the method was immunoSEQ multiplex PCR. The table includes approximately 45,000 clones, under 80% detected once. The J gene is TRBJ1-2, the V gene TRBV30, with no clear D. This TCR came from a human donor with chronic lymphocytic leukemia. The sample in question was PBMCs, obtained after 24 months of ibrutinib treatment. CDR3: CAWSVRQYNYGYTF. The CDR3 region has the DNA TGTGCCTGGAGTGTAAGGCAGTATAACTATGGCTACACCTTC.